This T cell receptor (beta chain) was obtained from a study of T cell responses to AZD1222 COVID-19 vaccine (dated by TCRdb to 2020 to 2023). About the study as a whole: A total of about 240 trial participants underwent TCR sequencing, of whom 200 to 220 received two doses of AZD1222 and roughly 25 received two doses of the MenACWY control vaccine. Trial participants were enrolled by age into 18-55, 56-69 and 70-plus year subgroups, with roughly 150, 30 and 60 TCR-sequenced participants respectively. Results the study describes overall, beyond this receptor: Because no samples from the day 14 peak response were available, repertoires could be characterized only after the peak T cell response. Participants were mostly white British, with more females than males. The authors suggested clonal diversity may have been underestimated. Conclusions about previously exposed vaccinees were limited because only five to seven AZD1222 recipients were SARS-CoV-2 seropositive at baseline. Epitopes outside the regions mutated in the B.1.351 and B.1.1.7 variants were reportedly recognized by nearly half of the unique spike-specific TCRs. The 56-69-year group was small, and its depth increase did not reach significance, likely because of low power. Spike-specific TCR breadth and depth rose significantly after two AZD1222 doses compared with day 0 and with MenACWY recipients. The whole spike protein was spanned by vaccine-associated CD4 TCRs, and dominant responses were seen in regions 160-218 and 743-854.

The V end loses 3 bases and the J end loses 3 bases, and a stretch of 13 bases separates them. The germline V gene encodes CDR1 SNHLY and CDR2 FYNNEI. The CDR3 goes from the cysteine to the phenylalanine over 15 residues. Only the CDR3 region is kept as DNA, spanning 45 bases read in frame from base 1. A remark on this clone: No antigen is known for it. No base-level quality is on record; no much larger clone is a single base apart.

The sample's time point label is to be understood as: about 28 days (+/-7) after the second vaccine dose. AZD1222 recipients whose second dose came at about 4 weeks and those whose second dose came at about 12 weeks were combined into one group, since spike-specific TCR depth and breadth did not differ between the two schedules. Samples from vaccinated people were obtained from the UK trials COV001 and COV002, which included a single-blind randomized controlled phase 2/3 trial of AZD1222 (ChAdOx1 nCoV-19) in healthy adults. Trial participant PBMC samples were collected at day 0 and day 28 after the second dose for TCRbeta chain sequencing. The CDR3 regions of human TCRbeta chains were subjected to immunosequencing. The original pipeline was this. Repertoire TCRs were checked for matches against a reference library of SARS-CoV-2-specific TCRs that had been generated using the MIRA antigen-specificity platform. Breadth meant the fraction of unique TCRs that were SARS-CoV-2-associated, whereas depth meant the fraction of total T cells that were SARS-CoV-2-associated. Each spike-specific TCR was assigned to its reactive spike region and to a CD4 or CD8 class using the MIRA data. Log10-transformed breadth and depth values were compared by one-way ANOVA with Sidak's multiple comparisons tests. As stored in TCRdb, this immuneACCESS dataset retains in-frame rearrangements with V and J assigned. A fraction of the clones does not appear; measured against another copy, unresolved V genes explain less than half of the discrepancy, and the remainder lacks a known reason. V, J and clone size are those of that table, while D and trimming were read from the DNA. For this sample the table gives under 150,000 clones, of which 85% to 90% were detected only once. The ten largest account for 1.5% to 2% of the sample.

The receptor's source is an adult who received the AZD1222 COVID-19 vaccine. The chain is made from TRBV2 and TRBJ2-3; the D region may be TRBD1 or TRBD2, each matching 5 bases equally. Sequences were derived from peripheral blood, sampled 28 days after the second AZD1222 dose. The CDR3 in this case is CASSDGTVGTDTQYF. The sequenced DNA is TGTGCCAGCAGTGACGGGACGGTGGGGACAGATACGCAGTATTTT.